This entry lists 2 T cell receptor beta chains sequenced from one sample in a study of blood T cell repertoires in COVID-19. Method: immunoSEQ multiplex PCR; TCRdb's copy keeps in-frame clones and lacks some. The sample yields roughly 250,000 clones, approximately 86% seen once. The sequenced sample was peripheral blood. The receptors derive from a man between 60 and 70 years old who had recovered from COVID-19.

The chain's CDR3 is CASSSRVPGELFF. For the CDR3, the DNA is TGCGCCAGCAGTTCCAGGGTCCCCGGGGAGCTGTTTTTT. The chain couples TRBV10-1 to TRBJ2-2; D is perhaps TRBD1 (5 bases). Trimming pared 5 bases from V and 6 bases from J, leaving 10 bases between. The CDR3 runs 13 residues. Germline CDR1 WNHNN, CDR2 SYGVQD (reference sequence).

This chain links TRBV6-5 with TRBJ1-1, with a possible D match to TRBD1 (5 bases). Germline CDR1 and CDR2: MNHEY and SVGAGI. Trimming removed 0 bases at V and 3 bases at J, with 11 bases between. The CDR3 spans 15 residues. CDR3 sequence: CASSYSLQAYTEAFF. The CDR3 region has the DNA TGTGCCAGCAGTTACTCGTTACAGGCATACACTGAAGCTTTCTTT.